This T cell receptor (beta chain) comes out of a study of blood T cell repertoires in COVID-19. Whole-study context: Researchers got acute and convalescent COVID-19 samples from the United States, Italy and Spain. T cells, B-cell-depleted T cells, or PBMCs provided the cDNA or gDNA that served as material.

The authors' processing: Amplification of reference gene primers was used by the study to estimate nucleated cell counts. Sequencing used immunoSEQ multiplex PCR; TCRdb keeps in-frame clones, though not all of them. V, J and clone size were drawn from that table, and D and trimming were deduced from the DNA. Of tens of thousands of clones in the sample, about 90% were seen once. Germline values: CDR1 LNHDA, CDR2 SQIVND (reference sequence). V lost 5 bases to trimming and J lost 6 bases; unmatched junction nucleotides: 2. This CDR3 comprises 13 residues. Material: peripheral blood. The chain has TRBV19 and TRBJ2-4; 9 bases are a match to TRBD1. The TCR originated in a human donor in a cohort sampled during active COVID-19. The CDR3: CASSGQGLNIQYF. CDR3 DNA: TGTGCCAGTAGTGGACAGGGGCTAAACATTCAGTACTTC. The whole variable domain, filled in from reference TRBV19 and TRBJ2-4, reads DGGITQSPKYLFRKEGQNVTLSCEQNLNHDAMYWYRQDPGQGLRLIYYSQIVNDFQKGDIAEGYSVSREKKESFPLTVTSAQKNPTAFYLCASSGQGLNIQYFGAGTRLSVL.